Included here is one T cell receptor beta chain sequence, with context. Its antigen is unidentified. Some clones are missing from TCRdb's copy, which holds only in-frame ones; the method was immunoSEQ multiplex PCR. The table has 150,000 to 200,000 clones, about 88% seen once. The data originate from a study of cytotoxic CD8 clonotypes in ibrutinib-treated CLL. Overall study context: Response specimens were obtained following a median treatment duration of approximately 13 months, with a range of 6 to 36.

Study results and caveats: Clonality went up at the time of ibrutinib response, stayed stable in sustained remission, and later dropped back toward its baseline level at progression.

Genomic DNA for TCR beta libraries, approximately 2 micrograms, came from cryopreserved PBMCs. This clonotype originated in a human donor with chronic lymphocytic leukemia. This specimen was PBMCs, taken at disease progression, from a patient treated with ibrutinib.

CDR3 region: CASSRRGLETQYF. The CDR3, as DNA: TGTGCCAGCAGCCGACGGGGTCTTGAGACCCAGTACTTC. The chain uses TRBV7-2 and TRBJ2-5; TRBD2 might be the D (5 bases). V was pared by 5 bases and J by 5 bases, with 12 bases between. The CDR3 is made up of 13 amino acids. Germline loops: CDR1 SGHTA, CDR2 FQGNSA.